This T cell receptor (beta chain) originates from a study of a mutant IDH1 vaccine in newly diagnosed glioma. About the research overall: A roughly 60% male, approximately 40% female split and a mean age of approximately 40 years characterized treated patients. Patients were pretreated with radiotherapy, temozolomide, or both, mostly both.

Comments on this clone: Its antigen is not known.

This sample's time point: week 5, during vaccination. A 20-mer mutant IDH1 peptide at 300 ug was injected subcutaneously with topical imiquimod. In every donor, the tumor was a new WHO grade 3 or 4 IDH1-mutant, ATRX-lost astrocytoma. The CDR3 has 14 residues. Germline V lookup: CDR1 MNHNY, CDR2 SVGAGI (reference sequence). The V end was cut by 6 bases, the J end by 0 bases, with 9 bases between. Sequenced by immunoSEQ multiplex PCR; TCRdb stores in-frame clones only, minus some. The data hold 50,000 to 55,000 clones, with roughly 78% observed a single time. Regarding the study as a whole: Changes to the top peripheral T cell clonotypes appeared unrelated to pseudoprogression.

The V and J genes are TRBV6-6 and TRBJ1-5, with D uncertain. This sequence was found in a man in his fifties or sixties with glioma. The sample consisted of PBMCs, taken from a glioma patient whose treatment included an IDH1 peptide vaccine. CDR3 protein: CASSSPNSNQPQHF. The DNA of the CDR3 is TGTGCCAGCAGCAGTCCAAATAGCAATCAGCCCCAGCATTTT.